This passage covers 8 T cell receptor beta chains from one sample sequenced in a study of siplizumab effects on memory and regulatory T cells. Sequenced by immunoSEQ multiplex PCR; TCRdb stores in-frame clones only, minus some. This repertoire shows tens of thousands of clones, roughly 96% found once; its top ten account for 0.025% to 0.035%. Sequencing used naive CD4+ T cells sorted from blood. These receptors were taken from a human donor in good health.

Note on this clone: The sample has other DNA sequences that encode this CDR3 too. The rearrangement joins TRBV9 to TRBJ2-1; TRBD2 is a possible D gene (5 bases). The CDR3 extends over 15 amino acids. V lost 0 bases, J lost 4 bases, and 11 bases lay in between. Looked up from germline, CDR1 is SGDLS and CDR2 is YYNGEE. The CDR3 region is CASSVASGAYNEQFF. The CDR3 DNA reads as TGTGCCAGCAGCGTAGCGAGCGGAGCATACAATGAGCAGTTCTTC.

The chain joins TRBV12-5 to TRBJ1-1; D not certain. V was shortened by 0 bases and J by 1 base, with 3 bases between the two germline ends. CDR1 LGHNT and CDR2 FRNRAP come from the germline V gene. The CDR3 covers 13 residues. The CDR3, as DNA: TGTGCTAGTGGTTTGGTCCCGAACACTGAAGCTTTCTTT. It encodes CASGLVPNTEAFF.

V gene TRBV5-1 combines with J gene TRBJ1-2; D unresolved. Trimming shortened V by 1 base and J by 6 bases, and 10 bases separated the two germline ends. CDR3 length: 13 residues. Germline V gives CDR1 SGHRS, CDR2 YFSETQ. CDR3 loop: CASSLSSADGYTF. The CDR3 DNA reads TGCGCCAGCAGCTTGAGTTCCGCCGATGGCTACACCTTC.

The chain has TRBV19 and TRBJ1-1, with D hard to call. The germline CDR1 and CDR2 sequences are LNHDA and SQIVND (reference sequence). Deletions cut 5 bases from V and 0 bases from J, with 7 bases between. This CDR3 has 13 amino acids. CDR3 nucleotides: TGTGCCAGTAGTCAGGTTATGAACACTGAAGCTTTCTTT. Translating it yields CASSQVMNTEAFF.

The chain links TRBV9 to TRBJ2-3; D is ambiguous. The CDR3 is 15 amino acids. V was cut by 0 bases and J by 0 bases, with 8 bases left in between. The V gene's germline CDR1 is SGDLS and CDR2 YYNGEE. CDR3 loop: CASSVGITSTDTQYF. CDR3 coding DNA: TGTGCCAGCAGCGTAGGGATAACTAGCACAGATACGCAGTATTTT.

This chain joins TRBV9 and TRBJ2-7; 10 positions agree with TRBD2. Losses at the gene ends were 0 bases for V and 1 base for J; bases not matched to a gene: 4. Germline-derived CDR1 and CDR2 are SGDLS and YYNGEE. CDR3 length: 16 amino acids. CDR3 sequence reads: CASSVDSGGPSYEQYF. The CDR3 region has the DNA TGTGCCAGCAGCGTAGATAGCGGGGGGCCTTCCTACGAGCAGTACTTC.

The rearrangement joins TRBV7-2 to TRBJ2-2; D is tentatively TRBD1 or TRBD2 (5 bases each). This CDR3 has 13 residues. CDR1 is SGHTA, CDR2 FQGNSA, per germline. Trimming pared 5 bases from V and 9 bases from J, leaving 13 bases between. CDR3 loop: CASSATGTRELFF. The CDR3 DNA sequence: TGTGCCAGCAGCGCTACCGGGACGCGGGAGCTGTTTTTT.

The genes are TRBV6-5 and TRBJ1-2, with D possibly matching TRBD1 (5 bases). Germline CDR1 reads MNHEY; CDR2 reads SVGAGI. The CDR3 sequence is 13 residues long. Between the trimmed V and J ends, which lost 10 bases and 5 bases, there was a span of 17 bases. CDR3 amino acids: CATRGANGYGYTF. The CDR3 DNA follows: TGTGCCACGCGCGGGGCGAATGGGTATGGCTACACCTTC.